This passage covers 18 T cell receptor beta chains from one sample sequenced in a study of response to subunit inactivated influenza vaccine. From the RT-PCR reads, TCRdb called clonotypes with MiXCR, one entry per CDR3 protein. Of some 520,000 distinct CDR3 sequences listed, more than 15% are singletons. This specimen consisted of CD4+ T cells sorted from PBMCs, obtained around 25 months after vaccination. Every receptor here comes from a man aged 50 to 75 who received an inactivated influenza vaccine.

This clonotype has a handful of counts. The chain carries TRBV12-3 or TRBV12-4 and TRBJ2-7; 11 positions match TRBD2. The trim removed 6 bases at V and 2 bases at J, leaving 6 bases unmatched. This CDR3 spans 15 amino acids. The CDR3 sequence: CASRPGTSGTYEQYF. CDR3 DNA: TGTGCCAGCAGGCCCGGGACTAGCGGTACCTACGAGCAGTACTTC.

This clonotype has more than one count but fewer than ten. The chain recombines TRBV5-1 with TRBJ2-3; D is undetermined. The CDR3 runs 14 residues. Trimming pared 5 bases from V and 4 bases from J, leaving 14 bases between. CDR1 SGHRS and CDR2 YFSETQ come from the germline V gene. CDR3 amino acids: CASRELSAADTQYF. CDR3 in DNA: TGCGCCAGCAGAGAGCTGTCGGCGGCAGATACGCAGTATTTT. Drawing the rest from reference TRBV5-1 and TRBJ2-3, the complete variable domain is KAGVTQTPRYLIKTRGQQVTLSCSPISGHRSVSWYQQTPGQGLQFLFEYFSETQRNKGNFPGRFSGRQFSNSRSEMNVSTLELGDSALYLCASRELSAADTQYFGPGTRLTVL.

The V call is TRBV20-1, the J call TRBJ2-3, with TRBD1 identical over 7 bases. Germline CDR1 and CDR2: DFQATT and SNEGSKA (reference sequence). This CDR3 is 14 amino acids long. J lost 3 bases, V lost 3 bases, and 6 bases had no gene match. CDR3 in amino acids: CSASSGTATDTQYF. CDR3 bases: TGCAGTGCTAGCTCCGGGACAGCTACAGATACGCAGTATTTT.

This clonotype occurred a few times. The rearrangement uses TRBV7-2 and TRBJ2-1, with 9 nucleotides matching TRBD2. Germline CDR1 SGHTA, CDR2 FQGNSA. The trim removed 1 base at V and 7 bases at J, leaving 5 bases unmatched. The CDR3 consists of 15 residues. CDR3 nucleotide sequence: TGTGCCAGCAGCTTAGTCGGTAGCGGGAGAAATGAGCAGTTCTTC. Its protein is CASSLVGSGRNEQFF.

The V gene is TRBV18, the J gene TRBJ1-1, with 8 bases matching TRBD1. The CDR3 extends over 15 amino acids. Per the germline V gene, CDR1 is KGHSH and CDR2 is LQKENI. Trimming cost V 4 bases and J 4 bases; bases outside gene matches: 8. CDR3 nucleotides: TGTGCCAGCTCACTTGGACAGGGTGTTCTCACTGAAGCTTTCTTT. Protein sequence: CASSLGQGVLTEAFF.

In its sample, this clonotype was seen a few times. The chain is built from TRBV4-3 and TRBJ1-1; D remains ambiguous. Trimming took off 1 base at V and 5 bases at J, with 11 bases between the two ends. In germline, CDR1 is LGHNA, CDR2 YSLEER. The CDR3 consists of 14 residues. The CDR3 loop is CASSQVHGSTEAFF. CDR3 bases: TGCGCCAGCAGCCAAGTTCACGGGAGTACTGAAGCTTTCTTT.

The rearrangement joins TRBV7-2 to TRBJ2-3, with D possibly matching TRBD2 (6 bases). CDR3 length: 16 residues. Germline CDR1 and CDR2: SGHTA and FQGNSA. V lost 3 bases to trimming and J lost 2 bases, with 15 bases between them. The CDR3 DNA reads TGTGCCAGCAGCTTCCGGGCGGGGCCCTCCACAGATACGCAGTATTTT. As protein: CASSFRAGPSTDTQYF.

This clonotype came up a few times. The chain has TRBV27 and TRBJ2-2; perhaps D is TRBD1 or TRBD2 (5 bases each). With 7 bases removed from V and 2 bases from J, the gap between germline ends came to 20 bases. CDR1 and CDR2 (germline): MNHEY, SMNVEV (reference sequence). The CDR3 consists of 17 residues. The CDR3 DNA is TGTGCCAGCACCTTGAGGGGCCCCATGGTAAACACCGGGGAGCTGTTTTTT. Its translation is CASTLRGPMVNTGELFF.

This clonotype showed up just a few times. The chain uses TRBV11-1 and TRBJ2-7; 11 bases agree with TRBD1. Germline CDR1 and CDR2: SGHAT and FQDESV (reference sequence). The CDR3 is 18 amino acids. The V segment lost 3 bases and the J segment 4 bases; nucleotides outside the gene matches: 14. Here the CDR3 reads CASSFPWPYGTGGYEQYF. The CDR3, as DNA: TGTGCCAGCAGCTTCCCGTGGCCTTACGGGACAGGGGGTTACGAGCAGTACTTC.

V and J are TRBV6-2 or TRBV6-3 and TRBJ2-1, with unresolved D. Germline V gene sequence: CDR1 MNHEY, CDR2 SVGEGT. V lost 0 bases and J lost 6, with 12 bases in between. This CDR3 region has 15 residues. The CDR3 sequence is CASSYSGQQGNEQFF. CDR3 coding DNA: TGTGCCAGCAGTTACTCAGGCCAGCAAGGCAATGAGCAGTTCTTC.

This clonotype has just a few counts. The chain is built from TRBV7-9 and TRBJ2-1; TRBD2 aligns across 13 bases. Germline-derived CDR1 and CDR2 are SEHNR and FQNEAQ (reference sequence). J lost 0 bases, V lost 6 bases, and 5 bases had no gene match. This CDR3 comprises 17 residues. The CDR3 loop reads CASRSLAGGPSYNEQFF. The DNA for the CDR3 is TGTGCCAGCAGGTCACTAGCGGGAGGGCCCTCCTACAATGAGCAGTTCTTC.

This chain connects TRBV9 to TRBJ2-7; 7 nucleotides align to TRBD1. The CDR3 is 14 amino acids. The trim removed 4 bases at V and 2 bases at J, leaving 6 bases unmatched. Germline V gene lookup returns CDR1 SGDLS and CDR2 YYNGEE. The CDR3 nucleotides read TGTGCCAGCAGCAAAACCGGGACAGCCTACGAGCAGTACTTC. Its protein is CASSKTGTAYEQYF.

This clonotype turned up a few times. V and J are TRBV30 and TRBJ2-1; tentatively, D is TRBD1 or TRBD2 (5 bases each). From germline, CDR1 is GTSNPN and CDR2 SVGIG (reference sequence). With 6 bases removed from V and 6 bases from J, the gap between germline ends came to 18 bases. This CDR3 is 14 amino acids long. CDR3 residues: CACNPGLSSNEQFF. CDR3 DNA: TGTGCCTGTAACCCGGGGCTTTCGTCCAATGAGCAGTTCTTC.

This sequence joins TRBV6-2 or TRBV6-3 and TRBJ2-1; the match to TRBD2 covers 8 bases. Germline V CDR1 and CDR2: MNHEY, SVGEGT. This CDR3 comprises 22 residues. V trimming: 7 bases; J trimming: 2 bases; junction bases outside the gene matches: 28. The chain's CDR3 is CASTRRRVGGAGDGSPYNEQFF. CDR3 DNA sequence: TGTGCCAGCACACGCCGGCGGGTCGGGGGGGCTGGGGATGGGTCCCCCTACAATGAGCAGTTCTTC.

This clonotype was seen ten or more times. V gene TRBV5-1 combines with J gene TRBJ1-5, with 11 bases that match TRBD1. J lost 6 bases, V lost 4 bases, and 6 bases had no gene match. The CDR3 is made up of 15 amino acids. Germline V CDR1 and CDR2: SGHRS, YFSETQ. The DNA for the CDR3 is TGCGCCAGCAGCCCGGGACAGGGGGAAGTTCAGCCCCAGCATTTT. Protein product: CASSPGQGEVQPQHF.

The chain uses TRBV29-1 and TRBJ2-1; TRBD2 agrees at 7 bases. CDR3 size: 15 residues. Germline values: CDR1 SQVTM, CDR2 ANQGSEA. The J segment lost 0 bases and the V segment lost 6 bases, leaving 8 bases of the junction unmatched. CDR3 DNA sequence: TGCAGCGTAGACGGACTAGTCGACTCCTACAATGAGCAGTTCTTC. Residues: CSVDGLVDSYNEQFF.

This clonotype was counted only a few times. The CDR3 loop reads CASSYLQHYGYTF. The CDR3 DNA reads as TGTGCCAGCAGTTACTTACAGCACTATGGCTACACCTTC. The chain employs TRBV6-2 or TRBV6-3 and TRBJ1-2; D is undetermined. Germline V gene lookup returns CDR1 MNHEY and CDR2 SVGEGT. This CDR3 is built from 13 residues. Trimming shortened V by 1 base and J by 3 bases, and 6 bases separated the two germline ends.

CDR3 loop: CASSQDVSSGTDTQYF. CDR3 DNA: TGTGCCAGCAGCCAAGATGTGAGCTCTGGCACAGATACGCAGTATTTT. The chain combines TRBV4-2 with TRBJ2-3; D gene unclear. Germline CDR1 and CDR2: LGHNA and YNFKEQ. Trimming took 0 bases from V and 1 from J, leaving 11 bases between them. This CDR3 region has 16 residues.